The sequence of this T cell receptor beta chain was determined in a study of regulatory and conventional T cells in RAG deficiency (TCRdb year 2017). Regarding the complete study: The study used high-throughput TCR beta sequencing to compare repertoire diversity and composition of Treg, conventional CD4+ and CD8+ T cells between RAG-deficient patients and healthy controls.

To prepare the library, the immunoSEQ multiplex PCR assay was applied. Rearranged TCR beta chain products were amplified from the genomic DNA of sorted T-cell subsets and were then sequenced. As for the original processing: Shannon entropy and Simpson indices were used to measure how diverse the repertoire of productive TCR beta rearrangements was. To gauge clonal expansion, the frequencies of the 100 most abundant productive TCR beta clonotypes among total reads were added together. The TRB repertoires were scored with a self-reactivity index built on which amino acids appear at CDR3beta positions 6 and 7. Repertoire analyses used two-way ANOVA; flow cytometric analyses used Student t or Mann-Whitney tests. TCRdb obtained this table from immuneACCESS and retained in-frame rearrangements with V and J assigned. These tables miss some clones; where compared with another copy, unresolved V genes account for less than half of the shortfall, and the remainder is unexplained. The V and J calls and clone size are taken from that table; D and trimming were inferred from the DNA. The sample table shows 20,000 to 25,000 clones, and almost 96% are seen once. The ten biggest clones cover 1.3% of the sample.

The paper as a whole reports these results and caveats: All patient T-cell subsets had shorter CDR3 lengths; Omenn syndrome patients showed >80% Treg-Tconv repertoire overlap at nucleotide and amino acid level. Unique TCR beta sequences from Treg cells were roughly 110-fold fewer in Omenn syndrome and CID/AS patients than controls, versus approximately 9.3-fold for other subsets. Compared with control T-cell subpopulations, the RAG-deficient patients had markedly lower Shannon entropy and higher Simpson indices. Rather than being bona fide Treg cells, the sorted CD25-high CD127-low cells in Omenn syndrome patients may represent peripherally activated cells. Some T-cell subset analyses were not done for some subjects.

Details on this clone: The specificity of this receptor is unknown. There are no base qualities to consult, and no much larger clone falls within one base.

Before genomic DNA extraction, conventional CD4+ T cells were isolated from blood as CD25-low CD127-high cells. Eight healthy control donors served as the comparison group for repertoire analyses. The same sample was also studied in work on regulatory T cells. The second paper states: For the multiplex PCR, 52 forward TRBV primers and 13 reverse TRBJ primers were used, and amplification bias was corrected with both assay-based and computational methods. Patient repertoires showed restricted unique TRB V-J pairs and skewed V and J gene usage, most marked in regulatory T cells. T-cell receptor beta repertoires of sorted regulatory, conventional CD4+ and CD8+ T cells were compared between CD3G-deficient patients and healthy controls. Peripheral blood mononuclear cells were isolated by Ficoll density separation. Rearranged TRB loci were amplified from genomic DNA by multiplex PCR within the immunoSEQ assay. Sequencing of the TRB amplicons was done on an Illumina HiSeq platform. Raw sequences were error-filtered and aligned to reference gene sequences by custom algorithms and were subsequently analyzed with the immunoSEQ online tools. Frequencies of productive and nonproductive TRB rearrangements were assessed among unique sequences as well as among total sequences. Groups were compared by t tests, Mann-Whitney tests or two-way ANOVA performed in Prism software.

The sequence was obtained from a human donor in good health. Specimen: CD25- CD4+ T cells sorted from blood.

The DNA sequence follows: TGTGCCAGCAGCTCGCGACTGCTATGGTACCAAGAGACCCAGTACTTC. The translation is CASSSRLLWYQETQYF. The chain joins TRBV7-8 to TRBJ2-5, with the D gene not clear enough to name. The germline V gene gives CDR1 as SGHVS and CDR2 as FQNEAQ. The CDR3, cysteine through phenylalanine, is 16 amino acids long. The DNA shown is the 48-base CDR3, in frame from base 1. V loses 4 bases of germline sequence and J loses 0 bases, and the interval between the two ends is 15 bases.